A single TCR beta chain is shown here with its context. These data are taken from a study of T cell changes during pregnancy in multiple sclerosis. This table comes from immunoSEQ multiplex PCR, and its TCRdb copy is limited to in-frame clones, with some not included. The sample includes about 100,000 clones, around 94% of them seen just once. The sample in question was peripheral blood, obtained in the second trimester of pregnancy. This TCR derives from a female donor with multiple sclerosis, enrolled in a pregnancy study.

This CDR3 is CASSLEGASGNYEQYF. In DNA form, the CDR3 reads TGTGCCAGCAGCTTAGAAGGGGCTAGCGGGAACTACGAGCAGTACTTC. The rearrangement links TRBV7-8 to TRBJ2-7; TRBD2 agrees at 9 bases. The CDR3 has 16 residues. Germline V gene sequence: CDR1 SGHVS, CDR2 FQNEAQ. V trimming: 1 base; J trimming: 3 bases; junction bases outside the gene matches: 7.